This TCR beta chain derives from a study of shared clonotypes between healthy human individuals. General study results and limits: Rarefaction indicated that sorted-subset sequencing remained incomplete although depth was large. Clonotypes which were not shared had lower generation probabilities than clonotypes that all four donors shared. A generally larger estimated richness was seen in naive subsets than in memory subsets.

The V gene's germline CDR1 is MDHEN and CDR2 SYDVKM. The CDR3 length is 16 residues. V shed 4 bases and J 2 bases; nucleotides not matched to a gene: 9. This clone was found once. As yet, its antigen is unknown. Some clones are missing from TCRdb's copy, which holds only in-frame ones; the method was immunoSEQ multiplex PCR. This sample has about 2.1 million clones, with roughly 91% found just once. CD45RO-negative cells were positively selected for CCR7, leaving out terminally differentiated effector memory CD45RA+ cells. Free of recent acute infections or vaccinations, the donors were healthy HIV-negative adults.

The sample comprised naive CD8+ T cells from PBMCs. The TCR comes from a man younger than 35 in good health. Some clones in this sample may be carry-over from other donors' samples. The J gene is TRBJ2-3, the V gene TRBV28, with 7 bases aligning to TRBD2. CDR3: CASSSLQLAPTDTQYF. Here the CDR3 DNA reads TGTGCCAGCAGTTCTTTACAACTAGCGCCCACAGATACGCAGTATTTT.